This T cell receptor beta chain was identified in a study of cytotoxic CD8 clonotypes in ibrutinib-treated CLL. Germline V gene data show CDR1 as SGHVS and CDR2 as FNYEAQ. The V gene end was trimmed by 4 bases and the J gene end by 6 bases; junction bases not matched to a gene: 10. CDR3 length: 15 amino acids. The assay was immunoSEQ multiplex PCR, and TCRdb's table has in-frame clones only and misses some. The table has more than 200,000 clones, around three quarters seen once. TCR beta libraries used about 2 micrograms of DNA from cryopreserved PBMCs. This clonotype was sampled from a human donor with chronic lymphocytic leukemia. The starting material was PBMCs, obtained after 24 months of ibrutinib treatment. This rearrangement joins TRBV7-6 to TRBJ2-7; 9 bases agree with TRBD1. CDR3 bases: TGTGCCAGCAGCTCTCCCGGGACAGGGACAAGCGAGCAGTACTTC. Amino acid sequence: CASSSPGTGTSEQYF.